A single T cell receptor beta chain is shown here with its context. Sequenced by immunoSEQ multiplex PCR; TCRdb stores in-frame clones only, minus some. The top ten clones hold roughly a tenth of a sample with a few hundred thousand clones, roughly 86% of them seen once. These data originate in a study of blood T cell repertoires in COVID-19. Overall study context: Acute and convalescent COVID-19 samples came from the United States, Italy and Spain. T cells, B-cell-depleted T cells, or PBMCs provided the cDNA or gDNA that served as material.

Germline CDR1 is MGHDK and CDR2 is SYGVNS. The CDR3 has 10 amino acids. The V end lost 8 bases, the J end lost 8 bases, and 9 bases lay between the germline ends. Symptom resolution, clearance, or two negative PCRs marked donors in Cohort 3 as recovered. The TCR comes from a woman in her 30s who had recovered from COVID-19. The chain joins TRBV25-1 to TRBJ1-1; D perhaps matches TRBD1 (5 bases). Sequencing used PBMCs or T cells enriched from blood (not recorded which). The CDR3 protein is CASGGSEAFF. DNA for the CDR3: TGTGCCAGCGGGGGGTCAGAAGCTTTCTTT.